One and the same sample provided the 16 T cell receptor beta chains below, sequenced in a study of PD-1 blockade in classical Hodgkin lymphoma (dated by TCRdb to 2018 to 2021). The intended sense of this specimen's time point label: cycle 4 day 1 (C4D1), after 5 to 7 weeks of nivolumab. Every trial patient had relapsed after autologous stem cell transplantation, and cohorts A, B and C differed in prior brentuximab vedotin exposure. Libraries came from the immunoSEQ multiplex PCR assay. In TCRdb, the immuneACCESS table is reduced to in-frame sequences with V and J assigned. These tables do not hold every clone; where another copy was compared, an unresolved V gene accounts for under half, and the others remain unexplained. This sample gives 100,000 or so clones in total; roughly 90% of them show up just once. The ten biggest clones cover around 20% of the sample. The material was peripheral blood mononuclear cells (PBMCs), obtained before the fourth cycle of nivolumab. The receptors derive from a human donor with classical Hodgkin lymphoma.

This chain links TRBV7-9 with TRBJ2-5, with D perhaps matching TRBD1 (5 bases). Germline V gives CDR1 SEHNR, CDR2 FQNEAQ (reference sequence). V was trimmed by 4 bases and J by 4 bases, leaving 10 bases between them. This CDR3 is built from 13 residues. The DNA of the CDR3 is TGTGCCAGCAGCTCGGACAATATAGAGACCCAGTACTTC. It is translated as CASSSDNIETQYF. The full variable domain, its missing parts supplied by reference TRBV7-9 and TRBJ2-5, is DTGVSQNPRHKITKRGQNVTFRCDPISEHNRLYWYRQTLGQGPEFLTYFQNEAQLEKSRLLSDRFSAERPKGSFSTLEIQRTEQGDSAMYLCASSSDNIETQYFGPGTRLLVL.

The V and J genes are TRBV6-5 and TRBJ1-1; 10 bases are a match to TRBD1. Looked up from germline, CDR1 is MNHEY and CDR2 is SVGAGI. The ends lost 6 bases at V and 10 bases at J; junction bases unmatched: 14. The CDR3 runs 15 residues. DNA for the CDR3: TGTGCCAGCAGCCAACCCGGGACAGGGGTTTTAGGAGCTTTCTTT. As protein: CASSQPGTGVLGAFF.

The chain carries TRBV2 and TRBJ1-5; D remains unclear. In germline, CDR1 is SNHLY, CDR2 FYNNEI. The CDR3 runs to 13 residues. With 6 bases removed from V and 7 bases from J, the gap between germline ends came to 13 bases. CDR3 amino acids: CASSGGFWQPQHF. In DNA, the CDR3 is TGTGCCAGCAGCGGAGGGTTCTGGCAGCCCCAGCATTTT.

The V call is TRBV6-5, the J call TRBJ2-7; the D is unclear. The germline V gene has CDR1 MNHEY and CDR2 SVGAGI. This CDR3 is 13 amino acids long. V gave up 0 bases and J gave up 7 bases, with 10 bases separating them. CDR3 sequence: CASSYSTSLEQYF. In DNA, the CDR3 is TGTGCCAGCAGTTACTCAACCTCCCTAGAGCAGTACTTC.

The V gene is TRBV2, the J gene TRBJ1-2; perhaps TRBD1 as D (6 bases). CDR1 is SNHLY and CDR2 is FYNNEI in the germline V gene. V dropped 7 bases and J dropped 5 bases, with 14 bases sitting between them. There are 13 residues in the CDR3. This chain's CDR3 is CASTQGRRYGYTF. DNA of the CDR3: TGTGCCAGCACACAGGGTCGGCGGTATGGCTACACCTTC.

The rearrangement links TRBV2 to TRBJ2-5; 10 nucleotides agree with TRBD2. Germline loops: CDR1 SNHLY, CDR2 FYNNEI. V trimming: 5 bases; J trimming: 5 bases; junction bases outside the gene matches: 8. The CDR3 sequence is 15 residues long. CDR3 protein: CASSWLAGEGETQYF. DNA of the CDR3: TGTGCCAGCAGTTGGCTAGCGGGAGAGGGGGAGACCCAGTACTTC. Combining the CDR3 with reference TRBV2 and TRBJ2-5 gives the whole variable domain EPEVTQTPSHQVTQMGQEVILRCVPISNHLYFYWYRQILGQKVEFLVSFYNNEISEKSEIFDDQFSVERPDGSNFTLKIRSTKLEDSAMYFCASSWLAGEGETQYFGPGTRLLVL.

The V call is TRBV2, the J call TRBJ1-5; possible D gene TRBD1, 6 bases. The germline gives CDR1 SNHLY, CDR2 FYNNEI. The CDR3 has 15 residues. Trimming took 2 bases from V and 2 from J, leaving 10 bases between them. This CDR3 is CASSEQAGGNQPQHF. CDR3 sequence (DNA): TGTGCCAGCAGTGAACAGGCAGGGGGCAATCAGCCCCAGCATTTT.

CDR3 DNA sequence: TGTGCCAACCAACGTGGGGAGGGCCAGGAGCAGTACTTC. It translates to CANQRGEGQEQYF. This sequence joins TRBV2 and TRBJ2-7; 7 nucleotides line up with TRBD2. V lost 10 bases to trimming and J lost 7 bases; unmatched junction nucleotides: 13. CDR1 is SNHLY, CDR2 FYNNEI, per germline. The CDR3 runs to 13 residues.

This chain links TRBV6-5 with TRBJ1-2; 10 positions match TRBD1. Germline lookup yields CDR1 MNHEY and CDR2 SVGAGI. The J segment lost 4 bases and the V segment lost 0 bases, leaving 2 bases of the junction unmatched. CDR3 size: 15 residues. This chain's CDR3 is CASSYSTGGSYGYTF. CDR3 nucleotide sequence: TGTGCCAGCAGTTACTCGACAGGGGGCAGCTATGGCTACACCTTC.

The chain combines TRBV5-4 with TRBJ2-2; tentative D call: TRBD1 (6 bases). Trimming stripped 4 bases from V and 0 bases from J, with 10 bases between. CDR3 length: 15 amino acids. Germline CDR1 reads SGHNT; CDR2 reads YYREEE (reference sequence). CDR3 sequence reads: CASSPGQANTGELFF. CDR3 in DNA: TGTGCCAGCAGCCCGGGACAAGCGAACACCGGGGAGCTGTTTTTT.

The V gene is TRBV6-5, the J gene TRBJ1-4, with D possibly matching TRBD1 (5 bases). The CDR3 runs 15 residues. The V end was cut by 6 bases, the J end by 4 bases, with 15 bases between. Per the germline V gene, CDR1 is MNHEY and CDR2 is SVGAGI. CDR3 protein: CASRLGRRNNEKLFF. CDR3 coding DNA: TGTGCCAGCAGACTGGGACGCCGGAATAATGAAAAACTGTTTTTT.

The genes are TRBV5-1 and TRBJ2-1, with 11 bases that match TRBD2. Germline assignment: CDR1 SGHRS and CDR2 YFSETQ. The CDR3 is made up of 15 amino acids. Trimming removed 4 bases from V and 8 bases from J; junction bases left unmatched: 8. For the CDR3, the DNA is TGCGCCAGCAGCCTCGCTAGCGGGAGGAGGTATGAGCAGTTCTTC. Protein: CASSLASGRRYEQFF.

In DNA, the CDR3 is TGTGCCAGCAGTCTGTTCGGGGGCACTGAAGCTTTCTTT. Amino acids: CASSLFGGTEAFF. The chain recombines TRBV6-1 with TRBJ1-1, with D possibly TRBD1 on 5 matching bases. Germline loops: CDR1 MNHNS, CDR2 SASEGT. This CDR3 contains 13 residues. V lost 5 bases, J lost 4 bases, and 11 bases lay in between.

This chain connects TRBV10-2 to TRBJ1-1; 7 bases align to TRBD1. This CDR3 contains 16 residues. V trimming: 8 bases; J trimming: 1 base; junction bases outside the gene matches: 13. Germline-derived CDR1 and CDR2 are WSHSY and SAAADI. CDR3 protein: CASGQDSLARNTEAFF. In nucleotides, the CDR3 is TGCGCCAGCGGACAGGACTCGCTGGCAAGGAACACTGAAGCTTTCTTT.

The genes are TRBV6-1 and TRBJ2-1; 11 bases fit TRBD2. CDR1 MNHNS and CDR2 SASEGT come from the germline V gene. V was clipped by 6 bases and J by 9 bases; unmatched bases: 10. The CDR3 is 15 residues long. CDR3 sequence reads: CASRIAGGPSGEQFF. In nucleotides, the CDR3 is TGTGCCAGCAGAATAGCGGGAGGGCCGTCGGGTGAGCAGTTCTTC.

This clone was counted a single time. The chain recombines TRBV6-1 with TRBJ1-1; D uncertain. The CDR3 loop spans 14 amino acids. Germline V CDR1 and CDR2: MNHNS, SASEGT. The ends were cut back, 6 bases at V and 1 base at J, with 12 bases in the middle. This CDR3 is CASSFGSPNTEAFF. As DNA, the CDR3 is TGTGCCAGCAGCTTCGGGAGCCCGAACACTGAAGCTTTCTTT.